These T cell receptor beta chains were read from a single sample in a study of OX40 agonist ivuxolimab in advanced cancers. Profiling relied on immunoSEQ multiplex PCR, and the TCRdb table lists in-frame clones only, not all of them. The sample has fewer than 80,000 clones, over 60% seen once. Specimen: CD4+ or CD8+ T cells sorted from blood, collected in a trial of the OX40 agonist ivuxolimab. These TCRs come from an adult with an advanced solid tumor such as melanoma, head and neck, liver or kidney cancer. CDR3s include the opening cysteine and the closing phenylalanine or tryptophan. The D gene is left open where the match is weak. Expanded clones are given a class, and other clones once, few, many or no size at all.

V gene	D gene	clone size	J gene	CDR3 protein	CDR3 DNA
TRBV19	TRBD2	NA	TRBJ2-5	CASSRSGTSGKPYQETQYF	TGTGCCAGTAGCCGATCCGGGACTAGCGGGAAACCCTACCAAGAGACCCAGTACTTC
TRBV18	NA	once	TRBJ2-5	CASCYRDGETQYF	TGTGCCAGCTGCTACAGGGACGGGGAGACCCAGTACTTC
TRBV7-9	TRBD1	once	TRBJ1-4	CASSLTTGDLRGLFF	TGTGCCAGCAGCCTAACGACAGGGGACCTACGGGGCCTGTTTTTT
TRBV10-3	TRBD2	NA	TRBJ2-5	CAISDLAGGQETQYF	TGTGCCATCAGTGATCTGGCGGGGGGGCAAGAGACCCAGTACTTC
TRBV4-2	NA	NA	TRBJ2-6	CASSQEANRALLSGANVLTF	TGTGCCAGCAGCCAAGAAGCTAACAGGGCGCTTCTCTCTGGGGCCAACGTCCTGACTTTC
TRBV19	NA	NA	TRBJ2-7	CASSTVGTATYEQYF	TGTGCCAGTAGTACAGTCGGGACGGCTACCTACGAGCAGTACTTC
TRBV4-1	NA	NA	TRBJ1-4	CASSQTGAQDEKLFF	TGCGCCAGCAGCCAAACCGGGGCCCAGGATGAAAAACTGTTTTTT
TRBV14	NA	NA	TRBJ2-7	CASSQVTGSYEQYF	TGTGCCAGCAGCCAAGTGACAGGTTCCTACGAGCAGTACTTC
TRBV10-3	TRBD2	NA	TRBJ2-1	CAIRGEREYNEQFF	TGTGCCATCAGGGGCGAGCGGGAGTACAATGAGCAGTTCTTC
TRBV15	NA	NA	TRBJ1-2	CATSRDRADLGYGYTF	TGTGCCACCAGCAGAGATAGGGCGGACTTGGGCTATGGCTACACCTTC
TRBV5-4	TRBD1	NA	TRBJ1-1	CASSPSAGGDLEAFF	TGTGCCAGCAGCCCCTCGGCAGGGGGAGATCTAGAAGCTTTCTTT
TRBV6-5	NA	NA	TRBJ2-5	CACRGGLETQYF	TGTGCCTGTCGCGGGGGCCTGGAGACCCAGTACTTC
TRBV5-6	TRBD1	NA	TRBJ2-3	CASSPGTDYLYF	TGTGCCAGCAGCCCCGGGACAGACTACCTGTATTTT
TRBV4-2	NA	NA	TRBJ1-2	CASSAQGNDLYGYTF	TGTGCCAGCAGCGCCCAAGGTAATGATCTCTATGGCTACACCTTC
TRBV18	NA	NA	TRBJ2-7	CASSPQDYEQYF	TGTGCCAGCTCACCTCAGGACTACGAGCAGTACTTC
TRBV6-5	NA	NA	TRBJ1-5	CASSPNPGAYQPQHF	TGTGCCAGCAGCCCAAACCCAGGGGCCTATCAGCCCCAGCATTTT
TRBV4-1	TRBD2	NA	TRBJ2-6	CASSQFGLAGGQSGANVLTF	TGCGCCAGCAGCCAGTTTGGGCTAGCGGGGGGGCAGTCTGGGGCCAACGTCCTGACTTTC
TRBV21-1	NA	NA	TRBJ2-1	CASSSPRHGQFF	TGTGCCAGCAGCAGCCCAAGGCATGGGCAGTTCTTC
TRBV10-3	NA	NA	TRBJ1-2	CAITDTGREYGYTF	TGTGCCATCACGGACACGGGCAGGGAGTATGGCTACACCTTC
TRBV19	NA	NA	TRBJ1-1	CASSQMNTEAFF	TGTGCCAGTAGCCAGATGAACACTGAAGCTTTCTTT
TRBV5-4	NA	few	TRBJ1-2	CASSWQGERYGYTF	TGTGCCAGCAGCTGGCAGGGAGAAAGGTATGGCTACACCTTC
TRBV6-6	TRBD2	NA	TRBJ2-1	CASGPLGESGGNEQFF	TGTGCCAGCGGACCGCTAGGGGAGTCGGGAGGGAATGAGCAGTTCTTC
TRBV10-1	TRBD1	NA	TRBJ2-2	CASSEGTDRDTGELFF	TGCGCCAGCAGTGAAGGGACAGACCGAGACACCGGGGAGCTGTTTTTT
TRBV6-6	NA	NA	TRBJ2-7	CASRRDWIYEQYF	TGTGCCAGCAGACGCGACTGGATCTACGAGCAGTACTTC
TRBV6-1	TRBD1	NA	TRBJ2-2	CASSARGTGDGGELFF	TGTGCCAGCAGTGCTAGGGGGACAGGGGACGGCGGGGAGCTGTTTTTT
TRBV4-1	TRBD1	NA	TRBJ2-7	CASSQEWTGSYEQYF	TGCGCCAGCAGCCAAGAGTGGACAGGGTCCTACGAGCAGTACTTC
TRBV15	TRBD2	NA	TRBJ2-1	CATSRALAGAENEQFF	TGTGCCACCAGCAGAGCGCTAGCGGGAGCTGAAAATGAGCAGTTCTTC
TRBV30	NA	NA	TRBJ1-4	CAWRPGHSTNEKLFF	TGTGCCTGGAGGCCTGGACATTCAACTAATGAAAAACTGTTTTTT
TRBV19	NA	once	TRBJ2-3	CASSPGPRRDTQYF	TGTGCCAGCTCGCCAGGGCCTCGGAGAGATACGCAGTATTTT
TRBV27	NA	NA	TRBJ2-5	CASSLLGAETQYF	TGTGCCAGCAGTTTACTAGGGGCTGAGACCCAGTACTTC
TRBV19	NA	NA	TRBJ2-7	CATRSSYEQYF	TGTGCCACCAGAAGCTCCTACGAGCAGTACTTC
TRBV5-6	TRBD1	NA	TRBJ1-4	CASSLNRGIDEKLFF	TGTGCCAGCAGCTTGAACAGGGGTATTGATGAAAAACTGTTTTTT
TRBV18	NA	NA	TRBJ2-5	CASSAGQETQYF	TGTGCCAGCTCAGCAGGGCAAGAGACCCAGTACTTC
TRBV6-1	NA	once	TRBJ1-1	CASRQTLDGEAFF	TGTGCCAGCAGACAGACCCTTGACGGTGAAGCTTTCTTT
TRBV5-1	TRBD1	NA	TRBJ2-2	CASSPDRGLIRTGELFF	TGCGCCAGCAGCCCGGACAGGGGGCTGATAAGAACCGGGGAGCTGTTTTTT
TRBV19	TRBD1	NA	TRBJ2-1	CASSPQGVGSYNEQFF	TGTGCCAGTAGTCCACAGGGGGTGGGGTCATACAATGAGCAGTTCTTC
TRBV4-2	TRBD1	once	TRBJ2-7	CASSSDRGPSYEQYF	TGTGCCAGCAGCTCGGACAGGGGGCCCTCCTACGAGCAGTACTTC
TRBV19	NA	NA	TRBJ1-5	CASSIGGSNQPQHF	TGTGCCAGTAGTATTGGGGGTAGCAATCAGCCCCAGCATTTT
TRBV7-7	TRBD1	few	TRBJ2-5	CASSPGTGVGETQYF	TGTGCTAGCAGCCCCGGGACAGGGGTTGGGGAGACCCAGTACTTC
TRBV6-1	TRBD2	NA	TRBJ2-1	CASSGAAGVYNEQFF	TGTGCCAGCAGTGGCGCTGCGGGAGTCTACAATGAGCAGTTCTTC
TRBV2	TRBD1	NA	TRBJ1-2	CASRHRGLNYGYTF	TGTGCCAGCAGGCACAGGGGGCTTAACTATGGCTACACCTTC
TRBV19	NA	once	TRBJ1-4	CASSQRVLQGPTNEKLFF	TGTGCCAGTAGCCAACGGGTACTACAGGGTCCAACTAATGAAAAACTGTTTTTT
TRBV5-4	NA	NA	TRBJ2-3	CASSLSQGTTDTQYF	TGTGCCAGCAGTCTTTCCCAGGGGACCACAGATACGCAGTATTTT
TRBV30	TRBD1	NA	TRBJ2-5	CAWSALDRDETQYF	TGTGCCTGGAGTGCTTTGGACAGGGATGAGACCCAGTACTTC
TRBV10-1	TRBD1	few	TRBJ2-7	CANRTGFEQYF	TGCGCCAACCGGACAGGTTTTGAGCAGTACTTC
TRBV27	NA	NA	TRBJ1-5	CASSNDTDSNQPQHF	TGTGCCAGCAGTAATGACACTGATAGCAATCAGCCCCAGCATTTT
TRBV7-2	NA	NA	TRBJ2-7	CASSKEAGSAYEQYF	TGTGCCAGCAGCAAAGAGGCGGGGAGCGCCTACGAGCAGTACTTC
TRBV6-1	NA	NA	TRBJ1-2	CASSEAWSYGYTF	TGTGCCAGCAGTGAAGCCTGGAGCTATGGCTACACCTTC
TRBV7-8	TRBD1	NA	TRBJ1-5	CASSLMGTGNGQPQHF	TGTGCCAGCAGCTTAATGGGGACAGGGAATGGTCAGCCCCAGCATTTT
TRBV15	NA	NA	TRBJ2-7	CATSREQFYYEQYF	TGTGCCACCAGCAGAGAACAGTTTTACTACGAGCAGTACTTC
TRBV7-9	NA	NA	TRBJ2-3	CASSSPQGTDTQYF	TGTGCCAGCAGCTCCCCCCAGGGCACAGATACGCAGTATTTT
TRBV19	TRBD2	NA	TRBJ2-7	CASSTGLAGSSYEQYF	TGTGCCAGTAGTACAGGACTAGCGGGGAGCTCCTACGAGCAGTACTTC
TRBV7-9	NA	NA	TRBJ2-6	CASSFGKGWSGANVLTF	TGTGCCAGCAGCTTCGGGAAGGGGTGGTCTGGGGCCAACGTCCTGACTTTC
TRBV7-8	NA	NA	TRBJ2-7	CASSLGQLYEQYF	TGTGCCAGCAGCCTAGGACAGCTCTACGAGCAGTACTTC
TRBV18	NA	once	TRBJ1-1	CASSPTAMNTEAFF	TGTGCCAGCTCACCGACAGCCATGAACACTGAAGCTTTCTTT
TRBV5-1	NA	few	TRBJ1-1	CASRARGEHTEAFF	TGCGCCAGCAGGGCTAGGGGGGAGCACACTGAAGCTTTCTTT
TRBV9	NA	NA	TRBJ2-1	CASSVGLAYEQFF	TGTGCCAGCAGCGTAGGGTTAGCGTATGAGCAGTTCTTC
TRBV6-1	NA	NA	TRBJ2-1	CASSAPNYNEQFF	TGTGCCAGCAGTGCCCCCAACTACAATGAGCAGTTCTTC
TRBV5-1	TRBD1	NA	TRBJ2-7	CASSLGTGVDEQYF	TGCGCCAGCAGCTTGGGGACAGGGGTCGACGAGCAGTACTTC
TRBV19	TRBD2	NA	TRBJ2-3	CASRRTLAGGPTDTQYF	TGTGCCAGCCGTAGAACCCTCGCGGGGGGGCCTACAGATACGCAGTATTTT